These 13 T cell receptor beta chains share one sample of origin, sequenced in a study of blood T cell repertoires in COVID-19. Method: immunoSEQ multiplex PCR; TCRdb's copy keeps in-frame clones and lacks some. The repertoire holds some 350,000 clones, with roughly 84% as singletons. Source material: PBMCs or T cells enriched from blood (not recorded which). The origin of the receptors is a woman in her twenties or thirties who had recovered from COVID-19.

This clone was seen only once. V gene TRBV7-9 combines with J gene TRBJ1-1; 8 nucleotides match TRBD1. This CDR3 has 19 amino acids. Germline trimming cut 5 bases from V and 0 bases from J; bases unmatched to any gene: 17. CDR1 SEHNR and CDR2 FQNEAQ come from the germline V gene (reference sequence). The CDR3 sequence: CASSGDPTRGLLLNTEAFF. Written as DNA, the CDR3 is TGTGCCAGCAGCGGCGACCCCACCAGGGGGCTCCTCTTGAACACTGAAGCTTTCTTT.

The chain links TRBV10-3 to TRBJ1-1; tentative D call: TRBD1 (5 bases). V was cut by 6 bases and J by 5 bases, with 13 bases left in between. In germline, CDR1 is ENHRY, CDR2 SYGVKD. This CDR3 has 13 residues. DNA for the CDR3: TGTGCCATCAGGGGGCTGGGTAAAACTGAAGCTTTCTTT. Its translation: CAIRGLGKTEAFF.

The rearrangement joins TRBV6-5 to TRBJ2-2; 11 bases map to TRBD1. The germline V gene encodes CDR1 MNHEY and CDR2 SVGAGI. J was trimmed by 9 bases and V by 4 bases; bases with no gene match: 1. This CDR3 region has 13 residues. Written as DNA, the CDR3 is TGTGCCAGCAGTTGGACAGGGGGCTGGGAGCTGTTTTTT. Its protein is CASSWTGGWELFF.

The chain joins TRBV2 to TRBJ2-6, with 9 bases that match TRBD1. The CDR3 has 17 residues. Germline V gene data show CDR1 as SNHLY and CDR2 as FYNNEI. Trimming took 4 bases from V and 1 from J; bases not matched to a gene: 5. CDR3 bases: TGTGCCAGCAGTGCACAGGGGGCTGATTCTGGGGCCAACGTCCTGACTTTC. This codes for CASSAQGADSGANVLTF.

The CDR3 region is CASSEALGGPVSKPQHF. The CDR3 nucleotides are TGTGCCAGCAGTGAAGCGCTTGGGGGCCCAGTGTCTAAGCCCCAGCATTTT. The rearrangement links TRBV2 to TRBJ1-5; perhaps TRBD1 as D (6 bases). The CDR3 is made up of 17 amino acids. The V end lost 0 bases, the J end lost 8 bases, and 20 bases lay between the germline ends. CDR1 is SNHLY, CDR2 FYNNEI, per germline.

V gene TRBV10-2 combines with J gene TRBJ1-1; D call uncertain. Trimming stripped 2 bases from V and 0 bases from J, with 7 bases between. The CDR3 runs to 14 residues. The V gene's germline CDR1 is WSHSY and CDR2 SAAADI. In DNA, the CDR3 is TGCGCCAGCAGTGAGCCGGGGATGAACACTGAAGCTTTCTTT. The encoded protein is CASSEPGMNTEAFF.

The gene calls are TRBV6-5 and TRBJ1-6; 7 positions match TRBD1. CDR1 is MNHEY and CDR2 is SVGAGI in the germline V gene. Trimming at V came to 1 base and at J to 7 bases, leaving 4 bases not matched to a gene. This CDR3 is 15 amino acids long. CDR3 sequence: CASSYFSGGNSPLHF. The DNA for the CDR3 is TGTGCCAGCAGTTACTTCTCAGGGGGAAATTCACCCCTCCACTTT.

This clone has a single count. The V and J genes are TRBV27 and TRBJ1-2, with a possible D match to TRBD1 (5 bases). Trimming removed 5 bases from V and 8 bases from J, with 15 bases in between. This CDR3 is built from 13 residues. Germline CDR1 MNHEY, CDR2 SMNVEV (reference sequence). CDR3 bases: TGTGCCAGCAGTGCGGACACGCTTCGGGGCTACACCTTC. It specifies CASSADTLRGYTF.

The chain joins TRBV7-8 to TRBJ1-1, with D hard to call. Germline CDR1 is SGHVS and CDR2 is FQNEAQ. The CDR3 runs to 14 residues. Trimming shortened V by 5 bases and J by 4 bases, and 14 bases separated the two germline ends. The CDR3 spells CASSQSRGSTEAFF. The CDR3 coding sequence is TGTGCCAGCAGCCAGAGCCGGGGAAGCACTGAAGCTTTCTTT.

This clone was seen just once. The chain employs TRBV3-1 (or the pseudogene TRBV3-2) and TRBJ2-3; 9 bases match TRBD1. V shed 4 bases and J 4 bases; nucleotides not matched to a gene: 15. The V gene's germline CDR1 is LGHDT and CDR2 YNNKEL (reference sequence). The CDR3 is 18 amino acids. This CDR3 is CASSPHVPGQGIADTQYF. CDR3 DNA: TGTGCCAGCAGCCCGCATGTCCCGGGACAGGGTATTGCAGATACGCAGTATTTT.

This sequence joins TRBV29-1 and TRBJ2-7; the match to TRBD2 covers 15 bases. J was trimmed by 1 base and V by 3 bases; bases with no gene match: 1. The CDR3 runs to 15 residues. Germline V gene lookup returns CDR1 SQVTM and CDR2 ANQGSEA. CDR3 region: CSVEGLAGGSYEQYF. The CDR3 DNA follows: TGCAGCGTTGAGGGACTAGCGGGAGGTTCCTACGAGCAGTACTTC.

The rearrangement links TRBV28 to TRBJ2-5; a possible D gene is TRBD1 (6 bases). Germline CDR1 reads MDHEN; CDR2 reads SYDVKM. This CDR3 comprises 16 residues. With 2 bases removed from V and 10 bases from J, the gap between germline ends came to 23 bases. The CDR3 DNA follows: TGTGCCAGCAGTTTAAGTCCTGCGGGTACCCCAGGGGACCAGTACTTC. Amino acids: CASSLSPAGTPGDQYF.

The V gene is TRBV28, the J gene TRBJ1-5, with 7 bases matching TRBD1. The CDR3 length is 15 residues. CDR1 is MDHEN, CDR2 SYDVKM, per germline. V lost 7 bases and J lost 3; bases outside the gene matches: 9. The CDR3 reads CASIPGTVNNQPQHF. DNA for the CDR3: TGTGCCAGCATCCCCGGGACAGTGAACAATCAGCCCCAGCATTTT.